Listed below are T cell receptor beta chains from one sample, sequenced in a study of cytomegalovirus exposure and HLA in healthy donors. TCRdb's table, derived via immunoSEQ multiplex PCR, lists solely in-frame clones and lacks some. The table has about 210,000 clones, around four fifths seen once. Sequences were obtained from PBMCs. All receptors derive from a woman aged 50 to 60 in good health and CMV-seropositive. CDR3s include the opening cysteine and the closing phenylalanine or tryptophan. A D gene is named only where the DNA matches it firmly. Rows give clone size only sometimes, using once, few, many, or a class for an expanded clone.

clone_size: .
d_call: TRBD1
v_call: TRBV28
j_call: TRBJ2-7
cdr3_nt: TGTGCCAGCAGTTCGCCGGGACAGGGGTCCTACGAGCAGTACTTC
cdr3_aa: CASSSPGQGSYEQYF

clone_size: once
d_call: TRBD1
v_call: TRBV19
j_call: TRBJ1-2
cdr3_nt: TGTGCCAGTAGTATCTCGGACAGGGCAAGGTATGGCTACACCTTC
cdr3_aa: CASSISDRARYGYTF

clone_size: .
d_call: TRBD2
v_call: TRBV27
j_call: TRBJ2-1
cdr3_nt: TGTGCCAGCAGTGAACTAGAGGGACTAGCGGGGGTTGAGCAGTTCTTC
cdr3_aa: CASSELEGLAGVEQFF

clone_size: .
d_call: TRBD1
v_call: TRBV30
j_call: TRBJ1-2
cdr3_nt: TGTGCCTCCGCCCAACAGGGGTCGAGCTATGGCTACACCTTC
cdr3_aa: CASAQQGSSYGYTF

clone_size: .
d_call: .
v_call: TRBV25-1
j_call: TRBJ2-1
cdr3_nt: TGTGCCAGCAGGGACACAAACTACAATGAGCAGTTCTTC
cdr3_aa: CASRDTNYNEQFF

clone_size: .
d_call: TRBD2
v_call: TRBV7-2
j_call: TRBJ2-1
cdr3_nt: TGTGCCAGCTTCGGACTAGCGGGGGCCCTCAGCTCCTACAATGAGCAGTTCTTC
cdr3_aa: CASFGLAGALSSYNEQFF

clone_size: once
d_call: TRBD1
v_call: TRBV7-9
j_call: TRBJ2-7
cdr3_nt: TGTGCCAGCAGACCCGGGACAGGCCGTTCTAACGAGCAGTACTTC
cdr3_aa: CASRPGTGRSNEQYF

clone_size: .
d_call: .
v_call: TRBV6-6
j_call: TRBJ2-1
cdr3_nt: TGTGCCAGCAGAGGGCAGGAGGGGGCCTCCTACAATGAGCAGTTCTTC
cdr3_aa: CASRGQEGASYNEQFF

clone_size: .
d_call: .
v_call: TRBV15
j_call: TRBJ1-2
cdr3_nt: TGTGCCACCAGCACAGAGGGGCACCCGAGGTATGGCTACACCTTC
cdr3_aa: CATSTEGHPRYGYTF

clone_size: .
d_call: .
v_call: TRBV28
j_call: TRBJ2-3
cdr3_nt: TGTGCCAGCAGTTTAAGTTGGCAGGGCTACACAGATACGCAGTATTTT
cdr3_aa: CASSLSWQGYTDTQYF

clone_size: .
d_call: TRBD2
v_call: TRBV15
j_call: TRBJ2-3
cdr3_nt: TGTGCCACCAGCAGAGTGGCGGCGGGGGGTACGCAGTATTTT
cdr3_aa: CATSRVAAGGTQYF

clone_size: .
d_call: TRBD1
v_call: TRBV30
j_call: TRBJ1-5
cdr3_nt: TGTGCCTGGGACAGGGAACGCAATCAGCCCCAGCATTTT
cdr3_aa: CAWDRERNQPQHF

clone_size: .
d_call: .
v_call: TRBV29-1
j_call: TRBJ1-3
cdr3_nt: TGCAGCGTTGTGGAGGGTCCTGGAAACACCATATATTTT
cdr3_aa: CSVVEGPGNTIYF

clone_size: .
d_call: .
v_call: TRBV10-3
j_call: TRBJ2-5
cdr3_nt: TGTGCCATCAGTCCACAGGGATTTGGAGAGACCCAGTACTTC
cdr3_aa: CAISPQGFGETQYF